The rows below give T cell receptor beta chains drawn from one sample of a study of glioma-infiltrating T cells. One entry per CDR3 protein, called by TCRdb with MiXCR from the multiplex PCR reads. This sample has approximately 93,000 distinct CDR3 sequences, with roughly 39% found just once. The specimen sequenced was glioma tissue, nonneoplastic brain tissue, or PBMCs (not recorded which). These receptors were obtained from a human donor with low-grade glioma or glioblastoma, undergoing nonglioma brain surgery, or in good health (not recorded which). Both conserved end residues are part of each CDR3. Fields, in order: J gene, D gene, V gene, clone size, CDR3 protein, CDR3 DNA. A D gene is named only where the DNA matches it firmly. A row's size may be missing; if present it is once, few, many or a size class.

J gene: TRBJ1-5
D gene: NA
V gene: TRBV9
clone size: many
CDR3 protein: CASSVKGLRQPQHF
CDR3 DNA: TGTGCCAGCAGCGTCAAGGGTCTACGTCAGCCCCAGCATTTT

J gene: TRBJ2-7
D gene: NA
V gene: TRBV13
clone size: NA
CDR3 protein: CASSLRTEQYF
CDR3 DNA: TGTGCCAGCAGCTTAAGAACGGAGCAGTACTTC

J gene: TRBJ2-3
D gene: NA
V gene: TRBV28
clone size: many
CDR3 protein: CASSPQPASLIPDTQYF
CDR3 DNA: TGTGCCAGCAGTCCACAACCAGCATCCCTCATCCCGGATACGCAGTATTTT

J gene: TRBJ1-1
D gene: NA
V gene: TRBV27
clone size: many
CDR3 protein: CASSPLSPSMNTEAFF
CDR3 DNA: TGTGCCAGCAGTCCTCTATCCCCTTCGATGAACACTGAAGCTTTCTTT

J gene: TRBJ2-5
D gene: TRBD1
V gene: TRBV24-1
clone size: many
CDR3 protein: CATSGQGLGTQYF
CDR3 DNA: TGTGCCACCAGTGGACAGGGGTTAGGGACCCAGTACTTC

J gene: TRBJ1-1
D gene: TRBD1
V gene: TRBV28
clone size: NA
CDR3 protein: CASSVGTGQSGTEAFF
CDR3 DNA: TGTGCCAGCAGTGTCGGGACAGGCCAATCCGGCACTGAAGCTTTCTTT

J gene: TRBJ2-7
D gene: NA
V gene: TRBV9
clone size: NA
CDR3 protein: CASSVADGSYEQYF
CDR3 DNA: TGTGCCAGCAGCGTAGCTGATGGATCCTACGAGCAGTACTTC

J gene: TRBJ1-1
D gene: TRBD1
V gene: TRBV29-1
clone size: NA
CDR3 protein: CSVVRGGPNTEAFF
CDR3 DNA: TGCAGCGTTGTTCGAGGGGGCCCGAACACTGAAGCTTTCTTT

J gene: TRBJ1-5
D gene: NA
V gene: TRBV19
clone size: many
CDR3 protein: CASSIVRGNQPQHF
CDR3 DNA: TGTGCCAGTAGTATAGTCAGAGGGAATCAGCCCCAGCATTTT

J gene: TRBJ1-6
D gene: NA
V gene: TRBV20-1
clone size: many
CDR3 protein: CSAREPDSPLHF
CDR3 DNA: TGCAGTGCTAGAGAACCAGACTCACCCCTCCACTTT

J gene: TRBJ2-7
D gene: NA
V gene: TRBV4-2
clone size: many
CDR3 protein: CASSAVGDLSYEQYF
CDR3 DNA: TGTGCCAGCAGCGCGGTTGGAGATCTTTCCTACGAGCAGTACTTC

J gene: TRBJ2-1
D gene: NA
V gene: TRBV7-3
clone size: many
CDR3 protein: CASSLTAGLNEQFF
CDR3 DNA: TGTGCCAGCAGCTTAACAGCAGGGCTTAATGAGCAGTTCTTC

J gene: TRBJ1-3
D gene: NA
V gene: TRBV5-6
clone size: NA
CDR3 protein: CASSLPGNAIYF
CDR3 DNA: TGTGCCAGCAGCTTACCTGGAAACGCCATATATTTT

J gene: TRBJ1-4
D gene: NA
V gene: TRBV5-5
clone size: NA
CDR3 protein: CASSLDSRSATNEKLFF
CDR3 DNA: TGTGCCAGCAGCTTGGACAGTCGCAGTGCAACTAATGAAAAACTGTTTTTT

J gene: TRBJ2-5
D gene: NA
V gene: TRBV6-6
clone size: NA
CDR3 protein: CAISYQETQYF
CDR3 DNA: TGTGCCATCAGTTACCAAGAGACCCAGTACTTC

J gene: TRBJ1-1
D gene: NA
V gene: TRBV18
clone size: many
CDR3 protein: CASSPMGGSEAFF
CDR3 DNA: TGTGCCAGCTCTCCCATGGGGGGGTCTGAAGCTTTCTTT

J gene: TRBJ2-7
D gene: NA
V gene: TRBV6-2/TRBV6-3
clone size: many
CDR3 protein: CASRPTEDYYEQYF
CDR3 DNA: TGTGCCAGCAGACCCACAGAAGATTACTACGAGCAGTACTTC

J gene: TRBJ1-1
D gene: NA
V gene: TRBV7-2
clone size: many
CDR3 protein: CASSPRAGPNTEAFF
CDR3 DNA: TGTGCCAGCAGCCCCCGGGCAGGACCAAACACTGAAGCTTTCTTT

J gene: TRBJ2-7
D gene: NA
V gene: TRBV25-1
clone size: NA
CDR3 protein: CASSDGGTTYSYEQYF
CDR3 DNA: TGTGCCAGCAGTGACGGGGGGACAACCTATTCCTACGAGCAGTACTTC

J gene: TRBJ2-3
D gene: NA
V gene: TRBV9
clone size: NA
CDR3 protein: CASSFSSTDTQYF
CDR3 DNA: TGTGCCAGCAGCTTCAGTAGCACAGATACGCAGTATTTT

J gene: TRBJ2-3
D gene: TRBD2
V gene: TRBV6-2/TRBV6-3
clone size: NA
CDR3 protein: CANGSLAGGSTDTQYF
CDR3 DNA: TGTGCCAACGGCTCTCTAGCGGGGGGTAGCACAGATACGCAGTATTTT

J gene: TRBJ1-6
D gene: TRBD1
V gene: TRBV2
clone size: few
CDR3 protein: CASRTTGLSPLHF
CDR3 DNA: TGTGCCAGCAGGACGACAGGGCTCTCACCCCTCCACTTT

J gene: TRBJ2-1
D gene: NA
V gene: TRBV28
clone size: NA
CDR3 protein: CASSGACASYNEKFF
CDR3 DNA: TGTGCCAGCAGTGGGGCATGTGCTAGTTACAATGAGAAGTTCTTC

J gene: TRBJ2-3
D gene: NA
V gene: TRBV24-1
clone size: many
CDR3 protein: CATRGSPADTQYF
CDR3 DNA: TGTGCCACCCGGGGGAGTCCCGCAGATACGCAGTATTTT

J gene: TRBJ1-4
D gene: NA
V gene: TRBV2
clone size: many
CDR3 protein: CASSDAGPLGGKLFF
CDR3 DNA: TGTGCCAGCAGTGATGCCGGCCCCCTCGGTGGAAAACTGTTTTTT

J gene: TRBJ2-7
D gene: NA
V gene: TRBV4-1
clone size: NA
CDR3 protein: CASRPTRGYEQYF
CDR3 DNA: TGCGCCAGCAGACCTACACGAGGCTACGAGCAGTACTTC

J gene: TRBJ1-3
D gene: NA
V gene: TRBV20-1
clone size: NA
CDR3 protein: CSASPGTGRNTIHF
CDR3 DNA: TGCAGTGCTAGCCCCGGGACGGGGAGAAACACCATACATTTT

J gene: TRBJ2-2
D gene: NA
V gene: TRBV29-1
clone size: NA
CDR3 protein: CSVGERELFF
CDR3 DNA: TGCAGCGTTGGGGAAAGGGAGCTGTTTTTT

J gene: TRBJ2-1
D gene: TRBD2
V gene: TRBV4-1
clone size: NA
CDR3 protein: CDSSQMRGGAYNEQFF
CDR3 DNA: TGCGACAGCAGCCAAATGCGGGGGGGTGCCTACAATGAGCAGTTCTTC

J gene: TRBJ2-1
D gene: TRBD1
V gene: TRBV5-1
clone size: NA
CDR3 protein: CDSNLGTGDEQFF
CDR3 DNA: TGCGACAGCAACCTAGGAACAGGGGATGAGCAGTTCTTC

J gene: TRBJ2-3
D gene: TRBD1
V gene: TRBV4-2
clone size: many
CDR3 protein: CASSQAGDRGFSDTQYF
CDR3 DNA: TGTGCCAGCAGCCAAGCCGGGGACAGGGGATTTTCAGATACGCAGTATTTT

J gene: TRBJ2-7
D gene: NA
V gene: TRBV10-3
clone size: many
CDR3 protein: CAISELSYEQYF
CDR3 DNA: TGTGCCATCAGTGAGCTCAGTTACGAGCAGTACTTC

J gene: TRBJ2-3
D gene: TRBD2
V gene: TRBV19
clone size: many
CDR3 protein: CASSIILPAGETDTQYF
CDR3 DNA: TGTGCCAGTAGTATTATCTTACCAGCGGGGGAGACAGATACGCAGTATTTT

J gene: TRBJ1-2
D gene: NA
V gene: TRBV7-2
clone size: many
CDR3 protein: CASSLSTSYGYTF
CDR3 DNA: TGTGCCAGCAGCTTAAGTACGTCATATGGCTACACCTTC

J gene: TRBJ2-1
D gene: NA
V gene: TRBV7-2
clone size: many
CDR3 protein: CASSSNRGAEQFF
CDR3 DNA: TGTGCCAGCAGCTCGAACCGGGGGGCTGAGCAGTTCTTC

J gene: TRBJ1-4
D gene: TRBD1
V gene: TRBV7-9
clone size: many
CDR3 protein: CASSRGQENEKLFF
CDR3 DNA: TGTGCCAGCAGTAGGGGACAGGAGAATGAAAAACTGTTTTTT

J gene: TRBJ2-5
D gene: TRBD1
V gene: TRBV18
clone size: many
CDR3 protein: CASSWTGFETQYF
CDR3 DNA: TGTGCCAGCTCTTGGACAGGGTTCGAGACCCAGTACTTC

J gene: TRBJ2-5
D gene: TRBD1
V gene: TRBV24-1
clone size: NA
CDR3 protein: CATSEGQPSQETQYF
CDR3 DNA: TGTGCCACTAGTGAGGGACAGCCATCCCAAGAGACCCAGTACTTC

J gene: TRBJ2-3
D gene: NA
V gene: TRBV24-1
clone size: many
CDR3 protein: CATSEQGNTQYF
CDR3 DNA: TGTGCCACCAGTGAGCAAGGAAATACGCAGTATTTT

J gene: TRBJ2-7
D gene: NA
V gene: TRBV27
clone size: NA
CDR3 protein: CASMTRDGIYEKYF
CDR3 DNA: TGTGCCAGCATGACTCGGGACGGAATATACGAGAAGTACTTC

J gene: TRBJ1-5
D gene: NA
V gene: TRBV2
clone size: many
CDR3 protein: CASKGDANQPQHF
CDR3 DNA: TGTGCCAGCAAAGGGGACGCTAATCAGCCCCAGCATTTT

J gene: TRBJ2-3
D gene: NA
V gene: TRBV6-1
clone size: many
CDR3 protein: CAITSSDTQYF
CDR3 DNA: TGTGCCATCACTAGCTCTGATACGCAGTATTTT

J gene: TRBJ1-2
D gene: NA
V gene: TRBV6-1
clone size: many
CDR3 protein: CASREGPRGGYTF
CDR3 DNA: TGTGCCAGCAGGGAAGGCCCCAGAGGCGGCTACACCTTC